One sample yielded the 16 T cell receptor beta chains listed below, sequenced in a study of identical twins. TCRdb passed the 5' RACE reads through MiXCR, listing each CDR3 protein once. This repertoire shows some 660,000 distinct CDR3 sequences, roughly 8% found once; its top ten account for 0.98%. A further study also used this sample, focusing on yellow fever vaccine responses in identical twins.

Sample: PBMCs. The receptors derive from a woman younger than 35 in good health.

This clonotype has only a few counts. The chain has TRBV5-8 and TRBJ2-2, with 7 bases matching TRBD1. The CDR3 sequence is 15 residues long. V lost 4 bases, J lost 0 bases, and 3 bases stayed unmatched. Germline CDR1 reads SGHTS; CDR2 reads YDEGEE. CDR3 DNA sequence: TGTGCCAGCAGCACCGGGACAGCGAACACCGGGGAGCTGTTTTTT. This codes for CASSTGTANTGELFF.

This clonotype occurred a few times. The rearrangement uses TRBV18 and TRBJ2-7; the match to TRBD1 covers 7 bases. This CDR3 spans 13 amino acids. Germline loops: CDR1 KGHSH, CDR2 LQKENI. V trimming: 3 bases; J trimming: 6 bases; junction bases outside the gene matches: 5. CDR3 residues: CASSPTSGGEQYF. For the CDR3, the DNA is TGTGCCAGCTCACCCACCTCAGGGGGCGAGCAGTACTTC.

This chain uses TRBV11-2 with TRBJ2-5; D may be TRBD1 (6 bases). This CDR3 has 16 residues. Germline CDR1 SGHAT, CDR2 FQNNGV. The V end was cut by 3 bases, the J end by 4 bases, with 18 bases between. CDR3 region: CASSLVGAGERETQYF. The CDR3 coding sequence is TGTGCCAGCAGCTTGGTCGGGGCAGGGGAGAGAGAGACCCAGTACTTC.

The genes are TRBV20-1 and TRBJ2-7; TRBD1 matches 10 bases. In germline, CDR1 is DFQATT, CDR2 SNEGSKA (reference sequence). The CDR3 covers 14 residues. Trimming removed 6 bases from V and 3 bases from J; junction bases left unmatched: 8. This CDR3 is CSARTGTGVYEQYF. The CDR3 DNA follows: TGCAGTGCGCGTACCGGGACAGGGGTCTACGAGCAGTACTTC.

In its sample, this clonotype was seen once. A much larger clone differs from this one at a single base, so this may be a read error. The chain joins TRBV13 to TRBJ2-3, with 8 bases that match TRBD1. J gave up 7 bases and V 5 bases, and 8 bases lay outside the gene matches. Germline assignment: CDR1 PRHDT and CDR2 FYEKMQ (reference sequence). The CDR3 extends over 14 amino acids. The CDR3 reads CASSRDRSEHTQYF. The CDR3 bases are TGTGCCAGCAGCCGGGACAGGTCAGAGCATACGCAGTATTTT.

A few counts support this clonotype. The chain couples TRBV4-3 to TRBJ2-7; D is unclear. CDR3 size: 15 residues. CDR1 and CDR2 (germline): LGHNA, YSLEER. The V end lost 0 bases, the J end lost 0 bases, and 9 bases lay between the germline ends. CDR3 sequence: CASSQDFGSSYEQYF. For the CDR3, the DNA is TGCGCCAGCAGCCAAGATTTCGGCAGCTCCTACGAGCAGTACTTC.

V usage is TRBV18 and J usage is TRBJ1-2, with a tentative D call TRBD1 (6 bases). The germline CDR1 and CDR2 sequences are KGHSH and LQKENI. V shed 5 bases and J shed 8 bases, with 12 bases lying between them. The CDR3 sequence is 12 residues long. CDR3 in DNA: TGTGCCAGCTCAGATCCGGGGGGCGGCTACACCTTC. This encodes CASSDPGGGYTF.

In this sample, this clonotype turned up a few times. The V call is TRBV6-4, the J call TRBJ2-2; D may be TRBD2 (6 bases). V was trimmed by 4 bases and J by 3 bases, leaving 12 bases between them. CDR3 length: 15 residues. In germline, CDR1 is MRHNA, CDR2 SNTAGT. CDR3 sequence: CASSASASDTGELFF. The CDR3, as DNA: TGTGCCAGCAGTGCATCGGCTAGCGACACCGGGGAGCTGTTTTTT.

The J gene is TRBJ2-1, the V gene TRBV11-2; 9 positions agree with TRBD2. V dropped 8 bases and J dropped 10; count of bases not matched to a gene: 21. This CDR3 comprises 17 residues. Germline CDR1 is SGHAT and CDR2 is FQNNGV. The CDR3 nucleotides read TGTGCCAGCGCGCAAAGGGCGGTTCTGGCGGGGGGGCCGGAGCAGTTCTTC. This codes for CASAQRAVLAGGPEQFF.

This clonotype was detected ten times or more. The chain couples TRBV4-1 to TRBJ2-5, with 8 bases fitting TRBD2. The J segment lost 5 bases and the V segment lost 0 bases, leaving 8 bases of the junction unmatched. Germline CDR1 reads MGHRA; CDR2 reads YSYEKL. This CDR3 contains 16 residues. This chain's CDR3 is CASSQDYAGGGETQYF. CDR3 nucleotide sequence: TGCGCCAGCAGCCAAGATTATGCGGGAGGAGGTGAGACCCAGTACTTC.

V and J are TRBV4-2 and TRBJ2-2; 8 nucleotides line up with TRBD1. The V and J ends lost 4 bases and 1 base, in that order; junction bases with no gene match: 5. The germline V gene has CDR1 LGHNA and CDR2 YNFKEQ. The CDR3 runs to 16 residues. As DNA, the CDR3 is TGTGCCAGCAGCCCACCCGGGACAGGGAACACCGGGGAGCTGTTTTTT. The encoded protein is CASSPPGTGNTGELFF.

This clonotype was detected a few times. The genes are TRBV7-2 and TRBJ2-7, with 13 bases lining up with TRBD2. CDR3 length equals 15 residues. The junction had 9 bases not matched to a gene; V was cut back by 6 bases and J by 7 bases. Germline V gene lookup returns CDR1 SGHTA and CDR2 FQGNSA. CDR3 amino acids: CASRWTSGSLQEQYF. In nucleotides, the CDR3 is TGTGCCAGCAGGTGGACTAGCGGGAGTTTGCAGGAGCAGTACTTC. The complete variable domain, with remaining parts taken from reference TRBV7-2 and TRBJ2-7, reads GAGVSQSPSNKVTEKGKDVELRCDPISGHTALYWYRQSLGQGLEFLIYFQGNSAPDKSGLPSDRFSAERTGGSVSTLTIQRTQQEDSAVYLCASRWTSGSLQEQYFGPGTRLTVT.

This chain links TRBV27 with TRBJ2-5; 9 nucleotides agree with TRBD2. The CDR3 spans 15 residues. J was trimmed by 1 base and V by 8 bases; bases with no gene match: 8. Per the germline V gene, CDR1 is MNHEY and CDR2 is SMNVEV (reference sequence). The CDR3 here is CASASGGFTQETQYF. The CDR3 nucleotides read TGTGCCAGCGCCAGCGGGGGGTTCACCCAAGAGACCCAGTACTTC.

The sample holds many counts of this clonotype. This chain links TRBV9 with TRBJ2-1; no clear D. CDR3 length: 13 amino acids. Germline V gives CDR1 SGDLS, CDR2 YYNGEE. With 2 bases removed from V and 7 bases from J, the gap between germline ends came to 10 bases. The chain's CDR3 is CASSVGSGNEQFF. CDR3 DNA sequence: TGTGCCAGCAGCGTGGGATCTGGGAATGAGCAGTTCTTC.

In its sample, this clonotype was seen many times. This rearrangement joins TRBV5-1 to TRBJ2-7; 7 positions match TRBD1. There are 13 residues in the CDR3. Germline values: CDR1 SGHRS, CDR2 YFSETQ. After removal of 3 bases from V and 3 bases from J, the junction contained 3 bases not matched to a gene. The CDR3 loop reads CASSSGQFYEQYF. The CDR3 nucleotides read TGCGCCAGCAGCTCGGGACAGTTCTACGAGCAGTACTTC. Variable domain in full (rest from reference TRBV5-1 and TRBJ2-7): KAGVTQTPRYLIKTRGQQVTLSCSPISGHRSVSWYQQTPGQGLQFLFEYFSETQRNKGNFPGRFSGRQFSNSRSEMNVSTLELGDSALYLCASSSGQFYEQYFGPGTRLTVT.

This sequence joins TRBV15 and TRBJ2-7; TRBD2 might be the D (5 bases). V was shortened by 2 bases and J by 7 bases, with 9 bases between the two germline ends. Germline lookup yields CDR1 LNHNV and CDR2 YYDKDF (reference sequence). The CDR3 is 12 residues long. CDR3 DNA sequence: TGTGCCACCAGCAGAACTAGTCAGGAGCAGTACTTC. This encodes CATSRTSQEQYF.